The rows below give T cell receptor beta chains drawn from one sample of a study of cytotoxic CD8 clonotypes in ibrutinib-treated CLL. Generated by immunoSEQ multiplex PCR, the TCRdb table keeps only in-frame clones and is missing some. In the table there are fewer than 30,000 clones, around 69% of which are singletons. Sequenced here: PBMCs, sampled at disease progression, from a patient treated with ibrutinib. The origin of the receptors is a human donor with chronic lymphocytic leukemia. The conserved cysteine and the conserved F or W are not part of the CDR3 here. Each record gives: CDR3 protein, V gene, J gene, D gene. A D gene is named only where the DNA matches it firmly.

CDR3: ASSIGTVGSPLH
V: TRBV19
J: TRBJ1-6
D: -

CDR3: SVGYDRGAEAF
V: TRBV29-1
J: TRBJ1-1
D: -

CDR3: ASSFGAASYNEQF
V: TRBV27
J: TRBJ2-1
D: -

CDR3: ASSVGQGEYYEQY
V: TRBV5-1
J: TRBJ2-7
D: TRBD1

CDR3: ASSPRQGPPYGYT
V: TRBV18
J: TRBJ1-2
D: TRBD1

CDR3: SPYGSETQY
V: TRBV20-1
J: TRBJ2-5
D: -

CDR3: ASSLEVYTEAF
V: TRBV5-1
J: TRBJ1-1
D: -

CDR3: ASSLLTGPYEQY
V: TRBV7-9
J: TRBJ2-7
D: TRBD1

CDR3: SARVGTEAF
V: TRBV20-1
J: TRBJ1-1
D: -

CDR3: ASSDSSGGFNEQF
V: TRBV5-4
J: TRBJ2-1
D: TRBD2

CDR3: AIRSSQSSYNSPLH
V: TRBV10-3
J: TRBJ1-6
D: -

CDR3: ASSPQGIGADTQY
V: TRBV18
J: TRBJ2-3
D: -

CDR3: ASSTTGTDSTDTQY
V: TRBV5-1
J: TRBJ2-3
D: -

CDR3: ATWFGQVDQPQH
V: TRBV2
J: TRBJ1-5
D: TRBD1

CDR3: ASSSTGGPETQY
V: TRBV7-9
J: TRBJ2-5
D: TRBD1

CDR3: ASSYSPQPFEQY
V: TRBV6-5
J: TRBJ2-7
D: -

CDR3: ASSPRAAQY
V: TRBV14
J: TRBJ2-7
D: -

CDR3: ASSLEVSTGELF
V: TRBV5-1
J: TRBJ2-2
D: -

CDR3: ASSQTQRNTGELF
V: TRBV4-1
J: TRBJ2-2
D: -

CDR3: ASSFGTGAGTEAF
V: TRBV6-5
J: TRBJ1-1
D: -

CDR3: SAEGTEAF
V: TRBV20-1
J: TRBJ1-1
D: -

CDR3: ASSLQAMNTGELF
V: TRBV7-3
J: TRBJ2-2
D: -

CDR3: ATSRGNGGDTQY
V: TRBV15
J: TRBJ2-3
D: -

CDR3: ASSEDNTGEQY
V: TRBV5-1
J: TRBJ2-7
D: -

CDR3: ASSRPGLGRTEAF
V: TRBV5-6
J: TRBJ1-1
D: -

CDR3: ASSRLGQGYEQY
V: TRBV19
J: TRBJ2-7
D: TRBD1

CDR3: ASSQILGLAGEQY
V: TRBV4-2
J: TRBJ2-7
D: TRBD2

CDR3: AWKTSGDTDTQY
V: TRBV30
J: TRBJ2-3
D: TRBD2

CDR3: ASSPPWQGPFRLETQY
V: TRBV28
J: TRBJ2-5
D: -

CDR3: ASSSPQGGHSYGYT
V: TRBV6-5
J: TRBJ1-2
D: TRBD1

CDR3: AISGGHPSGDTIY
V: TRBV10-3
J: TRBJ1-3
D: -

CDR3: ASSPGGQLTPWS
V: TRBV7-8
J: TRBJ2-6
D: -

CDR3: ASSYSNYNEQF
V: TRBV6-5
J: TRBJ2-1
D: -

CDR3: ASSFGVGNTIY
V: TRBV11-3
J: TRBJ1-3
D: -

CDR3: ASSAVGYYGYT
V: TRBV13
J: TRBJ1-2
D: -

CDR3: ASHQGADQPQH
V: TRBV6-1
J: TRBJ1-5
D: TRBD1

CDR3: ASSLLQGHYGYT
V: TRBV5-6
J: TRBJ1-2
D: -